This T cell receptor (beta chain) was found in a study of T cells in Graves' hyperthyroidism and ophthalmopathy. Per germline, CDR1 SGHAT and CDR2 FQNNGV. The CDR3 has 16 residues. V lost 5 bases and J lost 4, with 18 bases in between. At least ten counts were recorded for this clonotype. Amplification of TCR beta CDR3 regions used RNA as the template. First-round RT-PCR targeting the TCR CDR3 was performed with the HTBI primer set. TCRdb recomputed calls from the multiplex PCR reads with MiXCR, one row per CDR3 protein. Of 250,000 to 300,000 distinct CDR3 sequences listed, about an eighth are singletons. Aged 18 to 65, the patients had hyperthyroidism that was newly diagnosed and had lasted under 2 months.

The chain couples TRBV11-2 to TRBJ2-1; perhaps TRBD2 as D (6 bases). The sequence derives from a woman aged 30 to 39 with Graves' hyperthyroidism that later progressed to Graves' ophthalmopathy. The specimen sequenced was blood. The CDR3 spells CASSPHVSGQYNEQFF. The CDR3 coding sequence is TGTGCCAGCAGCCCCCATGTTAGCGGACAATACAATGAGCAGTTCTTC.